This paragraph covers one TCR beta chain sequence. Its antigen remains unidentified. Trimming cost V 1 base and J 2 bases, with 9 bases left between them. Germline CDR1 and CDR2: SGHKS and YYEKEE (reference sequence). CDR3 length: 14 amino acids. T lymphocytes were negatively selected, with EpCAM beads added for tumor-infiltrating lymphocytes. CCR7 was ignored; memory CD8 cells were sorted as CD8+CD4-CD45RA-. Profiled with immunoSEQ multiplex PCR; TCRdb holds only in-frame clones, not every one. This sample has roughly 18,000 clones, with around 90% found just once. This sample was taken from a study of CD39 and CD103 CD8 tumor-infiltrating T cells. General observations from the study: DP CD8 TILs appeared more oligoclonal than DN and SP CD8 TILs and blood memory CD8 T cells. Unlike DN TIL clonotypes, DP TIL clonotypes seldom appeared in blood.

The genes are TRBV5-5 and TRBJ2-5, with no clear D. The sequence was obtained from a human donor with head and neck squamous cell carcinoma. Source material: CD8+ T cells sorted from blood. Specified subset: total memory CD8 T cells (CD45RA-CCR7+/-) from blood or uninvolved lymph node. As DNA, the CDR3 is TGTGCCAGCAGCTTGCTGGGATTACAAGAGACCCAGTACTTC. Encoded protein: CASSLLGLQETQYF.